What follows are 16 T cell receptor beta chains derived from one specimen sequenced in a study of blood T cell repertoires in COVID-19 (dated by TCRdb to the early 2020s). Receptors were amplified or captured by the immunoSEQ multiplex PCR assay. TCRdb took this table from immuneACCESS and kept in-frame rearrangements with V and J called. Such tables lack part of the clones; where checked against another copy, unresolved V genes explain under half of the gap, and the rest is unexplained. Here the sample has some 250,000 clones; almost 85% occur a single time. About 15% of the sample belongs to the ten largest clones. The sequenced material came from PBMCs or T cells enriched from blood (not recorded which). Receptors were obtained from a man between 35 and 55 years old who had recovered from COVID-19.

The chain combines TRBV7-8 with TRBJ1-6; TRBD1 might be the D (5 bases). The CDR3 runs 14 residues. The V gene lost 5 bases and the J gene lost 7 bases, with 12 bases spanning the gap. Per the germline V gene, CDR1 is SGHVS and CDR2 is FQNEAQ. The CDR3, as DNA: TGTGCCAGCAGCGTACAGGTTGACAATTCACCCCTCCACTTT. The encoded protein is CASSVQVDNSPLHF.

This clone was seen only once. This sequence joins TRBV29-1 and TRBJ2-7, with 8 bases identical to TRBD1. The V gene's germline CDR1 is SQVTM and CDR2 ANQGSEA. Germline trimming cut 5 bases from V and 3 bases from J; bases unmatched to any gene: 9. CDR3 size: 14 residues. CDR3 DNA: TGCAGCGTTCAATCCCAGGGGGCCTACTACGAGCAGTACTTC. Translation: CSVQSQGAYYEQYF.

The chain combines TRBV29-1 with TRBJ2-6, with 9 positions matching TRBD1. V lost 3 bases and J lost 3; bases outside the gene matches: 6. The CDR3 length is 16 residues. Germline-derived CDR1 and CDR2 are SQVTM and ANQGSEA. The chain's CDR3 is CSVERGQGYGANVLTF. CDR3 DNA: TGCAGCGTTGAGCGCGGACAGGGGTATGGGGCCAACGTCCTGACTTTC.

The chain combines TRBV25-1 with TRBJ1-4; D is ambiguous. The V and J ends lost 9 bases and 5 bases respectively, with 22 bases between them. This CDR3 is 16 amino acids long. Germline V gene sequence: CDR1 MGHDK, CDR2 SYGVNS. CDR3 DNA: TGTGCCAGATCCGGGTCTCCCTGGGGAGAGAATGAAAAACTGTTTTTT. Translated: CARSGSPWGENEKLFF.

The chain recombines TRBV11-3 with TRBJ2-5; D possibly corresponds to TRBD2 (6 bases). From germline, CDR1 is SGHNT and CDR2 YENEEA. V was shortened by 1 base and J by 0 bases, with 9 bases between the two germline ends. CDR3 length equals 15 residues. The CDR3 sequence: CASSLGGVDQETQYF. The DNA of the CDR3 is TGTGCCAGCAGCTTAGGGGGGGTGGACCAAGAGACCCAGTACTTC.

This clone was seen once. In nucleotides, the CDR3 is TGTGCCAGCAGCTTAGGTGGCAGCTCTAGGGGAAATTCACCCCTCCACTTT. It is translated as CASSLGGSSRGNSPLHF. The chain couples TRBV7-2 to TRBJ1-6; weak D call: TRBD1 (5 bases). With 1 base removed from V and 7 bases from J, the gap between germline ends came to 17 bases. CDR3 length: 17 amino acids. CDR1 and CDR2 from the germline V gene are SGHTA and FQGNSA.

The V and J genes are TRBV7-9 and TRBJ2-6; no definite D call. The V gene lost 3 bases and the J gene lost 0 bases, with 3 bases spanning the gap. The germline V gene has CDR1 SEHNR and CDR2 FQNEAQ (reference sequence). This CDR3 comprises 14 residues. CDR3 bases: TGTGCCAGCAGCTTTAGCTCTGGGGCCAACGTCCTGACTTTC. Translation gives CASSFSSGANVLTF.

The gene calls are TRBV5-6 and TRBJ1-1; D not certain. The CDR3 covers 12 residues. Trimming pared 5 bases from V and 11 bases from J, leaving 16 bases between. CDR1 is SGHDT and CDR2 is YYEEEE in the germline V gene. CDR3 sequence reads: CASSQLEGVAFF. The CDR3 DNA reads TGTGCCAGCAGTCAGTTGGAGGGAGTTGCTTTCTTT.

The V call is TRBV18, the J call TRBJ1-6; 7 bases match TRBD1. The CDR3 spans 17 residues. CDR1 and CDR2 (germline): KGHSH, LQKENI. The V gene end was trimmed by 3 bases and the J gene end by 7 bases; junction bases not matched to a gene: 12. Here the CDR3 DNA reads TGTGCCAGCTCACCCTTTCCCCCTGGACAGGAAAATTCACCCCTCCACTTT. As protein: CASSPFPPGQENSPLHF.

V gene TRBV5-1 combines with J gene TRBJ2-7; D may be TRBD2 (6 bases). CDR1 SGHRS and CDR2 YFSETQ come from the germline V gene. CDR3 length equals 13 residues. V dropped 3 bases and J dropped 4 bases, with 11 bases sitting between them. CDR3 coding DNA: TGCGCCAGCAGCTGGGGGGTAGGGTACGAGCAGTACTTC. The encoded protein is CASSWGVGYEQYF.

The chain joins TRBV2 to TRBJ1-3, with D possibly matching TRBD1 (6 bases). The CDR3 extends over 15 amino acids. The germline gives CDR1 SNHLY, CDR2 FYNNEI. Trimming took 2 bases from V and 2 from J, leaving 10 bases between them. The CDR3 region has the DNA TGTGCCAGCAGTGAATGGGGGACAACTGGAAACACCATATATTTT. Its protein product is CASSEWGTTGNTIYF.

The V gene is TRBV7-8, the J gene TRBJ2-2; 14 nucleotides line up with TRBD2. The CDR3 extends over 19 amino acids. The germline V gene encodes CDR1 SGHVS and CDR2 FQNEAQ. V was pared by 5 bases and J by 1 base, with 9 bases of the junction left unmatched. The CDR3 nucleotides read TGTGCCAGCAGCCCGGGACGGGGGACTAGCGGGAGGAACACCGGGGAGCTGTTTTTT. Residues: CASSPGRGTSGRNTGELFF.

This chain joins TRBV7-9 and TRBJ1-5; D is possibly TRBD1 (5 bases). The CDR3 has 16 amino acids. Germline V CDR1 and CDR2: SEHNR, FQNEAQ (reference sequence). Trimming removed 0 bases at V and 7 bases at J, with 16 bases between. CDR3 sequence reads: CASSLATPRGEQPQHF. As DNA, the CDR3 is TGTGCCAGCAGCTTAGCGACACCAAGGGGTGAGCAGCCCCAGCATTTT.

J is TRBJ2-7 and V is TRBV4-2; unclear D gene. Germline V gene data show CDR1 as LGHNA and CDR2 as YNFKEQ. CDR3 size: 17 residues. The germline V and J ends were trimmed by 0 bases and 0 bases, with 15 bases remaining between them. CDR3 loop: CASSQDAQRWSSYEQYF. DNA of the CDR3: TGTGCCAGCAGCCAAGATGCCCAGCGCTGGAGCTCCTACGAGCAGTACTTC.

J is TRBJ1-1 and V is TRBV5-1; 7 bases align to TRBD1. The CDR3 covers 16 residues. After removal of 6 bases from V and 0 bases from J, the junction contained 11 bases not matched to a gene. Germline V gene sequence: CDR1 SGHRS, CDR2 YFSETQ. CDR3 DNA sequence: TGCGCCAGCACCTCCGCCCCACAGGGGATGAACACTGAAGCTTTCTTT. This codes for CASTSAPQGMNTEAFF.

The chain uses TRBV2 and TRBJ2-7; 8 positions agree with TRBD1. V lost 2 bases, J lost 2 bases, and 2 bases stayed unmatched. Germline V gives CDR1 SNHLY, CDR2 FYNNEI. The CDR3 has 14 residues. CDR3 residues: CASSEQGAPYEQYF. The CDR3 nucleotides read TGTGCCAGCAGTGAACAGGGGGCACCCTACGAGCAGTACTTC.